One sample yielded the 32 T cell receptor beta chains listed below, sequenced in a study of PD-1 blockade in classical Hodgkin lymphoma (TCRdb year 2020). Receptors were amplified or captured by the immunoSEQ multiplex PCR assay. Drawn from immuneACCESS, this table holds only the in-frame rearrangements with V and J called that TCRdb kept. Clones are partly lost; checked studies trace under half to an unresolved V gene and leave the rest unexplained. Recorded for this sample are 15,000 to 20,000 clones; around 86% of them occurred a single time. The top ten constitute 24% of the sample. In light of the paper, this sample's time point label describes: cycle 1 day 1 (C1D1), immediately before nivolumab initiation. Every trial patient had relapsed following autologous stem cell transplantation, and prior brentuximab vedotin exposure was what differed among cohorts A, B and C. The sequencing used peripheral blood mononuclear cells (PBMCs), collected at baseline. The receptors here all came from a human donor with classical Hodgkin lymphoma.

The chain uses TRBV21-1 and TRBJ1-5. TRBV21-1 is a pseudogene segment. CDR3 length: 14 amino acids. The CDR3 DNA sequence: TGTGCCAGCAGCACCGACAGACCGGGACAGCCCCAGCATTTT. This translates into CASSTDRPGQPQHF.

J is TRBJ2-3 and V is TRBV5-1; D call uncertain. This CDR3 comprises 16 residues. CDR1 SGHRS and CDR2 YFSETQ come from the germline V gene. Trimming took 4 bases from V and 0 from J, leaving 15 bases between them. CDR3: CASSPGGLFSTDTQYF. The CDR3 nucleotides read TGCGCCAGCAGCCCCGGTGGTCTTTTTAGCACAGATACGCAGTATTTT.

The chain combines TRBV6-5 with TRBJ2-7; no definite D call. Trimming removed 9 bases from V and 3 bases from J, with 12 bases in between. Per the germline V gene, CDR1 is MNHEY and CDR2 is SVGAGI. This CDR3 has 12 residues. The CDR3 DNA reads TGTGCCAGTTTCGGGTTAAACTACGAGCAGTACTTC. This gives the protein CASFGLNYEQYF.

J is TRBJ2-7 and V is TRBV7-9, with TRBD1 matching 8 bases. The CDR3 extends over 15 amino acids. Germline CDR1 and CDR2: SEHNR and FQNEAQ (reference sequence). With 4 bases clipped from V and 5 bases from J, the junction kept 10 bases outside the gene matches. The CDR3 spells CASSSRTGTYNEQYF. CDR3 DNA sequence: TGTGCCAGCAGCTCTCGGACAGGGACGTACAACGAGCAGTACTTC.

In its sample, this clone was seen once. The rearrangement links TRBV14 to TRBJ2-7, with TRBD2 matching 8 bases. The V gene's germline CDR1 is SGHDN and CDR2 FVKESK. V was pared by 0 bases and J by 2 bases, with 3 bases of the junction left unmatched. The CDR3 spans 15 residues. CDR3 coding DNA: TGTGCCAGCAGCCAAGAACTCGGGGGGGCCTACGAGCAGTACTTC. Residues: CASSQELGGAYEQYF. Variable domain in full (rest from reference TRBV14 and TRBJ2-7): EAGVTQFPSHSVIEKGQTVTLRCDPISGHDNLYWYRRVMGKEIKFLLHFVKESKQDESGMPNNRFLAERTGGTYSTLKVQPAELEDSGVYFCASSQELGGAYEQYFGPGTRLTVT.

The gene calls are TRBV9 and TRBJ1-1, with 7 bases matching TRBD1. J was trimmed by 5 bases and V by 2 bases; bases with no gene match: 6. CDR3 length equals 14 residues. Germline V gene data show CDR1 as SGDLS and CDR2 as YYNGEE. CDR3 loop: CASSVAGGQTEAFF. The CDR3 nucleotides are TGTGCCAGCAGCGTCGCAGGGGGGCAAACTGAAGCTTTCTTT.

V is TRBV2 and J is TRBJ1-2, with D possibly TRBD1 on 5 matching bases. V shed 4 bases and J shed 6 bases, with 9 bases lying between them. The germline CDR1 and CDR2 sequences are SNHLY and FYNNEI. The CDR3 has 12 residues. The CDR3 DNA sequence: TGTGCCAGCAGTGGGGGGTCGGATGGCTACACCTTC. It encodes CASSGGSDGYTF.

J is TRBJ1-3 and V is TRBV13; D is perhaps TRBD1 (5 bases). Trimming pared 6 bases from V and 7 bases from J, leaving 10 bases between. The length of the CDR3 is 12 residues. The germline gives CDR1 PRHDT, CDR2 FYEKMQ (reference sequence). The CDR3 region has the DNA TGTGCCAGCAGGGGAGAGGGGAACACCATATATTTT. This encodes CASRGEGNTIYF. The full variable domain, its missing parts supplied by reference TRBV13 and TRBJ1-3, is AAGVIQSPRHLIKEKRETATLKCYPIPRHDTVYWYQQGPGQDPQFLISFYEKMQSDKGSIPDRFSAQQFSDYHSELNMSSLELGDSALYFCASRGEGNTIYFGEGSWLTVV.

The chain combines TRBV30 with TRBJ1-5; 7 nucleotides line up with TRBD1. The CDR3 consists of 12 residues. Germline loops: CDR1 GTSNPN, CDR2 SVGIG (reference sequence). The trim removed 5 bases at V and 7 bases at J, leaving 5 bases unmatched. Here the CDR3 DNA reads TGTGCCTGGGGAACAGGGGTACAGCCCCAGCATTTT. Protein product: CAWGTGVQPQHF.

The V gene is TRBV5-8, the J gene TRBJ2-7, with 13 positions matching TRBD2. Germline CDR1 SGHTS, CDR2 YDEGEE. V lost 3 bases and J lost 6; bases outside the gene matches: 6. The CDR3 has 15 amino acids. This CDR3 reads CASSWGTSGKVEQYF. CDR3 bases: TGTGCCAGCAGCTGGGGGACTAGCGGGAAGGTCGAGCAGTACTTC. Together with reference TRBV5-8 and TRBJ2-7, the CDR3 gives the full variable domain: EAGVTQSPTHLIKTRGQQATLRCSPISGHTSVYWYQQALGLGLQFLLWYDEGEERNRGNFPPRFSGRQFPNYSSELNVNALELEDSALYLCASSWGTSGKVEQYFGPGTRLTVT.

The chain has TRBV5-4 and TRBJ2-5, with a tentative D call TRBD2 (5 bases). Germline CDR1 reads SGHNT; CDR2 reads YYREEE (reference sequence). CDR3 size: 16 residues. Trimming took 5 bases from V and 3 from J, leaving 20 bases between them. CDR3 sequence: CASSKPGSPKEETQYF. The CDR3 region has the DNA TGTGCCAGCAGTAAACCGGGGAGCCCAAAGGAAGAGACCCAGTACTTC.

CDR3 amino acids: CATSRDTEYEQYF. The CDR3 DNA reads TGTGCCACCTCACGTGACACAGAGTACGAGCAGTACTTC. The chain combines TRBV15 with TRBJ2-7; D is uncertain. Germline CDR1 and CDR2: LNHNV and YYDKDF (reference sequence). CDR3 size: 13 residues. Trimming left V 8 bases short and J 4 bases short, with 15 bases between.

This chain joins TRBV6-5 and TRBJ2-3; 8 bases agree with TRBD1. The CDR3 totals 15 residues. CDR1 is MNHEY and CDR2 is SVGAGI in the germline V gene. With V trimmed by 4 bases and J by 2 bases, 5 bases remained unmatched. The CDR3 loop reads CASSSGQGFTDTQYF. In DNA, the CDR3 is TGTGCCAGCAGTTCCGGACAGGGCTTCACAGATACGCAGTATTTT.

This chain joins TRBV6-1 and TRBJ2-7; possible D gene TRBD2, 6 bases. Trimming cost V 11 bases and J 6 bases, with 11 bases left between them. Germline CDR1 is MNHNS and CDR2 is SASEGT. The CDR3 length is 10 residues. Here the CDR3 reads CACNGGEQYF. CDR3 DNA: TGTGCCTGCAACGGGGGCGAGCAGTACTTC.

This clone was seen a few times. The chain employs TRBV5-1 and TRBJ1-4; a possible D gene is TRBD1 (6 bases). CDR1 and CDR2 (germline): SGHRS, YFSETQ. The CDR3 covers 14 residues. Between the trimmed V and J ends, which lost 0 bases and 8 bases, there was a span of 11 bases. The CDR3 sequence: CASSLAGVGEKLFF. The CDR3 DNA follows: TGCGCCAGCAGCTTGGCAGGGGTAGGGGAAAAACTGTTTTTT.

A few counts support this clone. The chain has TRBV6-1 and TRBJ2-3; weak D call: TRBD1 (5 bases). Germline values: CDR1 MNHNS, CDR2 SASEGT. The CDR3 contains 15 residues. V gave up 3 bases and J gave up 6 bases, with 16 bases separating them. CDR3 sequence (DNA): TGTGCCAGCAGTGATACAGGTCCAACGTGGGATACGCAGTATTTT. Its protein product is CASSDTGPTWDTQYF.

This chain joins TRBV6-6 and TRBJ1-1, with 8 bases matching TRBD1. Trimming took 5 bases from V and 5 from J; bases not matched to a gene: 13. This CDR3 is 16 amino acids long. Germline V CDR1 and CDR2: MNHNY, SVGAGI (reference sequence). CDR3 bases: TGTGCCAGCAGTAAGCGGACAGGGACAACAGGAACTGAAGCTTTCTTT. It translates to CASSKRTGTTGTEAFF.

V gene TRBV29-1 combines with J gene TRBJ1-1; 8 bases line up with TRBD1. In germline, CDR1 is SQVTM, CDR2 ANQGSEA. V was pared by 6 bases and J by 5 bases, with 11 bases of the junction left unmatched. The CDR3 is 14 residues long. CDR3 bases: TGCAGCGTCAATCCCCCGGACAGGGTTACTGAAGCTTTCTTT. As protein: CSVNPPDRVTEAFF.

This clone was seen once. The chain combines TRBV10-3 with TRBJ2-1; no reliable D call. Per germline, CDR1 ENHRY and CDR2 SYGVKD. Deletions cut 8 bases from V and 7 bases from J, with 18 bases between. The CDR3 covers 14 residues. The DNA of the CDR3 is TGTGCCATCTCGAGTGCGGACGGGCCGAATGAGCAGTTCTTC. It is translated as CAISSADGPNEQFF.

This chain connects TRBV5-1 to TRBJ2-2; D possibly corresponds to TRBD2 (5 bases). V lost 3 bases to trimming and J lost 1 base, with 10 bases between them. This CDR3 spans 15 amino acids. In germline, CDR1 is SGHRS, CDR2 YFSETQ. Here the CDR3 DNA reads TGCGCCAGCAGCTCAACGGGGTGGAACACCGGGGAGCTGTTTTTT. Translated, it gives CASSSTGWNTGELFF. The full variable domain, with the rest looked up from reference TRBV5-1 and TRBJ2-2, is KAGVTQTPRYLIKTRGQQVTLSCSPISGHRSVSWYQQTPGQGLQFLFEYFSETQRNKGNFPGRFSGRQFSNSRSEMNVSTLELGDSALYLCASSSTGWNTGELFFGEGSRLTVL.

The V gene is TRBV27, the J gene TRBJ2-3; 10 bases agree with TRBD2. The V gene's germline CDR1 is MNHEY and CDR2 SMNVEV (reference sequence). The CDR3 length is 19 residues. Trimming removed 2 bases from V and 2 bases from J; junction bases left unmatched: 13. The CDR3 sequence: CASSLTPPRSGRATDTQYF. The CDR3 DNA sequence: TGTGCCAGCAGTTTAACCCCCCCCCGAAGCGGGAGGGCCACAGATACGCAGTATTTT.

This rearrangement joins TRBV19 to TRBJ1-5; TRBD1 agrees at 7 bases. Germline V gene sequence: CDR1 LNHDA, CDR2 SQIVND (reference sequence). The CDR3 contains 14 residues. The ends lost 9 bases at V and 3 bases at J; junction bases unmatched: 8. CDR3 sequence reads: CASHRQGNNQPQHF. The CDR3 DNA is TGTGCCAGCCACCGACAGGGAAACAATCAGCCCCAGCATTTT.

The rearrangement uses TRBV6-1 and TRBJ1-4; D possibly corresponds to TRBD1 (6 bases). This CDR3 is built from 15 residues. Trimming took 6 bases from V and 4 from J, leaving 15 bases between them. From germline, CDR1 is MNHNS and CDR2 SASEGT. Here the CDR3 reads CASRFYRDLNEKLFF. CDR3 sequence (DNA): TGTGCCAGCAGGTTCTACAGGGACCTTAATGAAAAACTGTTTTTT.

CDR3 bases: TGCGCCAGCAGCCTGGGGGGGCCAGCTAGCATCTACGAGCAGTACTTC. Its translation: CASSLGGPASIYEQYF. V and J are TRBV10-2 and TRBJ2-5, with D possibly being TRBD2 (7 bases). The J call is uncertain, as TRBJ2-7 better fits the DNA end. The CDR3 has 16 residues. The V gene's germline CDR1 is WSHSY and CDR2 SAAADI.

The rearrangement joins TRBV5-1 to TRBJ2-7; D uncertain. CDR1 and CDR2 from the germline V gene are SGHRS and YFSETQ. The CDR3 consists of 11 residues. Trimming took 5 bases from V and 5 from J, leaving 8 bases between them. CDR3 loop: CASRNGHEQYF. Here the CDR3 DNA reads TGCGCCAGCAGAAATGGACACGAGCAGTACTTC.

V and J are TRBV2 and TRBJ2-5, with D perhaps TRBD1 (6 bases). Germline CDR1 SNHLY, CDR2 FYNNEI. V was shortened by 4 bases and J by 5 bases, with 11 bases between the two germline ends. The CDR3 spans 13 residues. The CDR3 DNA sequence: TGTGCCAGCAGTGGGGGGCGCGGGGAGACCCAGTACTTC. Its protein product is CASSGGRGETQYF.

A word on this clone: This CDR3 is also generated by other DNA sequences in the sample. This chain joins TRBV9 and TRBJ2-1; 8 bases line up with TRBD2. The CDR3 runs to 12 residues. In germline, CDR1 is SGDLS, CDR2 YYNGEE. The ends lost 4 bases at V and 7 bases at J; junction bases unmatched: 1. CDR3 nucleotide sequence: TGTGCCAGCAGCCCGGGGGGGAATGAGCAGTTCTTC. Encoded protein: CASSPGGNEQFF.

This clone was observed a few times. This sequence joins TRBV27 and TRBJ2-4, with D possibly matching TRBD1 (6 bases). This CDR3 spans 14 amino acids. Germline loops: CDR1 MNHEY, CDR2 SMNVEV (reference sequence). Trimming removed 1 base at V and 8 bases at J, with 12 bases between. DNA of the CDR3: TGTGCCAGCAGTTTATATCCAGGGGTGGACATTCAGTACTTC. Translated: CASSLYPGVDIQYF.

V usage is TRBV19 and J usage is TRBJ1-3; TRBD1 is a possible D gene (6 bases). Germline V gene data show CDR1 as LNHDA and CDR2 as SQIVND (reference sequence). CDR3 size: 14 residues. With 7 bases removed from V and 0 bases from J, the gap between germline ends came to 10 bases. The CDR3 sequence is CASTSRGSGNTIYF. The CDR3 coding sequence is TGTGCCAGTACCTCCAGGGGCTCTGGAAACACCATATATTTT. The variable domain in full, completed from reference TRBV19 and TRBJ1-3, reads DGGITQSPKYLFRKEGQNVTLSCEQNLNHDAMYWYRQDPGQGLRLIYYSQIVNDFQKGDIAEGYSVSREKKESFPLTVTSAQKNPTAFYLCASTSRGSGNTIYFGEGSWLTVV.

The chain employs TRBV5-1 and TRBJ2-5; D is ambiguous. Per germline, CDR1 SGHRS and CDR2 YFSETQ. The CDR3 spans 11 residues. V lost 2 bases and J 4 bases, leaving 3 bases between the germline ends. The CDR3 loop reads CASSFRETQYF. DNA of the CDR3: TGCGCCAGCAGCTTCAGAGAGACCCAGTACTTC.

The chain couples TRBV18 to TRBJ2-7, with no clear D. Germline V gene data show CDR1 as KGHSH and CDR2 as LQKENI. Trimming stripped 2 bases from V and 2 bases from J, with 1 base between. CDR3 length: 11 amino acids. CDR3 region: CASSPAYEQYF. CDR3 bases: TGTGCCAGCTCACCAGCCTACGAGCAGTACTTC.

The chain is built from TRBV2 and TRBJ1-5; D not certain. Germline assignment: CDR1 SNHLY and CDR2 FYNNEI. This CDR3 contains 13 residues. Trimming pared 5 bases from V and 4 bases from J, leaving 9 bases between. This CDR3 is CASSTDGNQPQHF. The CDR3 DNA reads TGTGCCAGCAGTACCGACGGGAATCAGCCCCAGCATTTT.